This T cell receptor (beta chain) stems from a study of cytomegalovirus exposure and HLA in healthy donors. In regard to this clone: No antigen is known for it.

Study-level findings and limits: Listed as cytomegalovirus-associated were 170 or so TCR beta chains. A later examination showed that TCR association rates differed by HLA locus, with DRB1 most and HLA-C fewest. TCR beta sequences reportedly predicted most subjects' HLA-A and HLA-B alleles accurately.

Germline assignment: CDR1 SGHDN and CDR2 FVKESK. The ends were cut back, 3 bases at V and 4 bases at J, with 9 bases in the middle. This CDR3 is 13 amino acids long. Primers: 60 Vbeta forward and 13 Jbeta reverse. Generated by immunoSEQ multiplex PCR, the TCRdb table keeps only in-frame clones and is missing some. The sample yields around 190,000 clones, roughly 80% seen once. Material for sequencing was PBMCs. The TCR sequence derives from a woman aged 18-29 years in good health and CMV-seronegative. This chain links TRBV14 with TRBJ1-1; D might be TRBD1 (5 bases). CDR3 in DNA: TGTGCCAGCAGCCAGTTTAGGGGCACTGAAGCTTTCTTT. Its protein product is CASSQFRGTEAFF.